This T cell receptor beta chain was identified during a study of blood T cell repertoires in COVID-19. Looking at the study overall: Both acute and convalescent COVID-19 samples were obtained from the United States, Italy and Spain. PBMCs, B-cell-depleted T cells, or T cells were the source of the cDNA or gDNA that made up the material.

Methods used by the authors: Nucleated cell number was recorded as an estimate derived from reference gene primer amplification. Profiled with immunoSEQ multiplex PCR; TCRdb holds only in-frame clones, not every one. V and J calls and clone size follow that table, whereas D and trimming were derived from the DNA. The sample consists of 100,000 to 120,000 clones, roughly 84% of them appearing once. The CDR3 totals 14 residues. V lost 7 bases, J lost 3 bases, and 6 bases stayed unmatched. Germline CDR1 and CDR2: LNHDA and SQIVND (reference sequence). The sample comprised peripheral blood. The chain combines TRBV19 with TRBJ2-3; 8 bases are a match to TRBD2. This receptor was obtained from a woman in her thirties or forties with acute or convalescent COVID-19. Written as DNA, the CDR3 is TGTGCCAGTAAACCTGCGGGGGGTACAGATACGCAGTATTTT. Protein product: CASKPAGGTDTQYF.